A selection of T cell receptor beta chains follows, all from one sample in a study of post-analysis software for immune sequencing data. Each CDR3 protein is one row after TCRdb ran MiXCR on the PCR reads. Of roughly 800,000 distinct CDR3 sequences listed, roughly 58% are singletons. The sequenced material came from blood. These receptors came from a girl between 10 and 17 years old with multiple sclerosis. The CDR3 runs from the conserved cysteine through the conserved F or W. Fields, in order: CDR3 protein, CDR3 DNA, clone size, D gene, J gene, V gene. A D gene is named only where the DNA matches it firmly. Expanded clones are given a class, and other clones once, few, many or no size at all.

CDR3 protein: CAIRSGTSGNNEQFF; CDR3 DNA: TGTGCCATCAGATCCGGGACTAGCGGAAACAATGAGCAGTTCTTC; clone size: NA; D gene: TRBD2; J gene: TRBJ2-1; V gene: TRBV10-3
CDR3 protein: CAISESNGVPYNEQFF; CDR3 DNA: TGTGCCATCAGTGAGTCGAACGGAGTGCCGTACAATGAGCAGTTCTTC; clone size: few; D gene: NA; J gene: TRBJ2-1; V gene: TRBV10-3
CDR3 protein: CASSSPGQGTNIQYF; CDR3 DNA: TGTGCCAGCAGCTCTCCGGGACAGGGGACAAACATTCAGTACTTC; clone size: few; D gene: TRBD1; J gene: TRBJ2-4; V gene: TRBV7-3
CDR3 protein: CASRRGQGEQYF; CDR3 DNA: TGTGCCAGCAGGCGGGGGCAGGGCGAGCAGTACTTC; clone size: NA; D gene: NA; J gene: TRBJ2-7; V gene: TRBV7-9
CDR3 protein: CSASPGGLYNEQFF; CDR3 DNA: TGCAGTGCTAGTCCCGGCGGGTTGTACAATGAGCAGTTCTTC; clone size: few; D gene: NA; J gene: TRBJ2-1; V gene: TRBV20-1
CDR3 protein: CASSQEVGVGTEAFF; CDR3 DNA: TGCGCCAGCAGCCAAGAGGTCGGGGTCGGCACTGAAGCTTTCTTT; clone size: NA; D gene: NA; J gene: TRBJ1-1; V gene: TRBV4-1
CDR3 protein: CASSSHRDSAGSGANVLTF; CDR3 DNA: TGTGCCAGCAGCTCGCACCGGGACAGTGCTGGATCTGGGGCCAACGTCCTGACTTTC; clone size: NA; D gene: TRBD1; J gene: TRBJ2-6; V gene: TRBV5-5
CDR3 protein: CASSSIGPPIPTDTQYF; CDR3 DNA: TGTGCCAGCAGTTCCATAGGACCACCCATACCCACAGATACGCAGTATTTT; clone size: NA; D gene: NA; J gene: TRBJ2-3; V gene: TRBV6-5
CDR3 protein: CATSSTGGDYNEQFF; CDR3 DNA: TGTGCCACCAGCAGTACAGGGGGCGACTACAATGAGCAGTTCTTC; clone size: NA; D gene: TRBD1; J gene: TRBJ2-1; V gene: TRBV15
CDR3 protein: CASSSQGNSGANVLTF; CDR3 DNA: TGCGCCAGCAGCTCACAGGGGAACTCTGGGGCCAACGTCCTGACTTTC; clone size: NA; D gene: TRBD1; J gene: TRBJ2-6; V gene: TRBV5-1
CDR3 protein: CAISETGNYGYTF; CDR3 DNA: TGTGCCATCAGTGAGACCGGCAACTATGGCTACACCTTC; clone size: NA; D gene: NA; J gene: TRBJ1-2; V gene: TRBV10-3
CDR3 protein: CSASPTSGRSDTQYF; CDR3 DNA: TGCAGTGCTAGTCCGACTAGCGGGAGGTCGGATACGCAGTATTTT; clone size: NA; D gene: TRBD2; J gene: TRBJ2-3; V gene: TRBV20-1
CDR3 protein: CSVEDRAGYEQYF; CDR3 DNA: TGCAGCGTTGAAGATCGGGCGGGCTACGAGCAGTACTTC; clone size: few; D gene: NA; J gene: TRBJ2-7; V gene: TRBV29-1
CDR3 protein: CSAQRVFTDEKLFF; CDR3 DNA: TGCAGTGCTCAGAGAGTTTTTACAGATGAAAAACTGTTTTTT; clone size: NA; D gene: NA; J gene: TRBJ1-4; V gene: TRBV20-1
CDR3 protein: CASSYNGGRGALNEQFF; CDR3 DNA: TGTGCCAGCAGCTATAACGGGGGCCGCGGGGCCCTCAATGAGCAGTTCTTC; clone size: NA; D gene: NA; J gene: TRBJ2-1; V gene: TRBV7-3
CDR3 protein: CASSPQSSRNEQFF; CDR3 DNA: TGTGCCAGCAGTCCGCAGTCATCAAGGAATGAGCAGTTCTTC; clone size: NA; D gene: NA; J gene: TRBJ2-1; V gene: TRBV11-3
CDR3 protein: CACTEGRQLYNEQFF; CDR3 DNA: TGTGCCTGCACCGAGGGGCGCCAACTCTACAATGAGCAGTTCTTC; clone size: NA; D gene: NA; J gene: TRBJ2-1; V gene: TRBV6-6
CDR3 protein: CASSGGQAHSYEQYF; CDR3 DNA: TGCGCCAGCAGCGGTGGACAGGCCCACTCCTACGAGCAGTACTTC; clone size: NA; D gene: TRBD1; J gene: TRBJ2-7; V gene: TRBV5-1
CDR3 protein: CASRPDRGMNTEAFF; CDR3 DNA: TGTGCCAGCAGACCGGACAGGGGAATGAACACTGAAGCTTTCTTT; clone size: few; D gene: TRBD1; J gene: TRBJ1-1; V gene: TRBV12-3/TRBV12-4
CDR3 protein: CSASNPGQDEKLFF; CDR3 DNA: TGCAGTGCTTCGAATCCGGGACAGGATGAAAAACTGTTTTTT; clone size: NA; D gene: TRBD1; J gene: TRBJ1-4; V gene: TRBV20-1
CDR3 protein: CASSEGSSAGDEQFF; CDR3 DNA: TGTGCCAGCAGTGAGGGGTCTAGCGCGGGCGATGAGCAGTTCTTC; clone size: few; D gene: NA; J gene: TRBJ2-1; V gene: TRBV6-4
CDR3 protein: CASSQDRIPGELFF; CDR3 DNA: TGCGCCAGCAGCCAAGATCGGATCCCCGGGGAGCTGTTTTTT; clone size: once; D gene: NA; J gene: TRBJ2-2; V gene: TRBV4-1
CDR3 protein: CSAGPRGLGRGYTF; CDR3 DNA: TGCAGTGCCGGGCCCCGGGGGCTGGGGCGCGGCTACACCTTC; clone size: NA; D gene: NA; J gene: TRBJ1-2; V gene: TRBV20-1
CDR3 protein: CASTTLNRGSYNEQFF; CDR3 DNA: TGTGCCAGCACTACCCTCAACAGGGGGTCCTACAATGAGCAGTTCTTC; clone size: NA; D gene: TRBD1; J gene: TRBJ2-1; V gene: TRBV7-9
CDR3 protein: CASSPPGPGAYEQYF; CDR3 DNA: TGTGCCAGCTCACCACCTGGTCCAGGGGCCTACGAGCAGTACTTC; clone size: few; D gene: NA; J gene: TRBJ2-7; V gene: TRBV18
CDR3 protein: CATAGGSTDTQYF; CDR3 DNA: TGCGCCACAGCGGGGGGAAGCACAGATACGCAGTATTTT; clone size: few; D gene: TRBD2; J gene: TRBJ2-3; V gene: TRBV7-2
CDR3 protein: CASSFRQNEQYFGPGTSNQPQHF; CDR3 DNA: NA; clone size: NA; D gene: NA; J gene: TRBJ1-5; V gene: TRBV12-3/TRBV12-4
CDR3 protein: CASSPGRPVTDTQYF; CDR3 DNA: TGCGCCAGCAGCCCCGGTCGACCCGTCACAGATACGCAGTATTTT; clone size: few; D gene: NA; J gene: TRBJ2-3; V gene: TRBV5-1